The 14 T cell receptor beta chains listed next were all sequenced from one sample in a study of Graves' ophthalmopathy and Graves' hyperthyroidism. Beta-chain TCR CDR3 regions were amplified from RNA transcripts. In the first round, RT-PCR was carried out with HTBI primers, and a multiplex PCR formed the second round. A single record per CDR3 protein comes from TCRdb applying MiXCR to the multiplex PCR reads. The sample includes some 240,000 distinct CDR3 sequences, around 42% of them seen just once. The sequencing input was peripheral blood. The source is an adult man with Graves' ophthalmopathy.

This clonotype came up a few times. The rearrangement links TRBV11-3 to TRBJ2-7; tentative D call: TRBD1 (5 bases). Between the trimmed V and J ends, which lost 5 bases and 7 bases, there was a span of 9 bases. Per the germline V gene, CDR1 is SGHNT and CDR2 is YENEEA. The CDR3 runs to 11 residues. CDR3 nucleotides: TGTGCCAGCAGCCTAAAGGGGGAGCAGTACTTC. Translating gives CASSLKGEQYF.

V usage is TRBV5-8 and J usage is TRBJ2-6; D ambiguous. The V gene lost 0 bases and the J gene lost 1 base, with 8 bases spanning the gap. In germline, CDR1 is SGHTS, CDR2 YDEGEE. There are 16 residues in the CDR3. The CDR3 spells CASSLAWQSGANVLTF. The CDR3 DNA is TGTGCCAGCAGCTTGGCCTGGCAGTCTGGGGCCAACGTCCTGACTTTC.

J is TRBJ1-3 and V is TRBV15; D possibly corresponds to TRBD1 (6 bases). Trimming left V 0 bases short and J 4 bases short, with 13 bases between. CDR3 length: 16 amino acids. Germline V gene sequence: CDR1 LNHNV, CDR2 YYDKDF (reference sequence). CDR3 region: CATSRDVRGAGNTIYF. Here the CDR3 DNA reads TGTGCCACCAGCAGAGATGTCAGGGGAGCGGGAAACACCATATATTTT. Full variable domain (rest looked up from reference TRBV15 and TRBJ1-3): DAMVIQNPRYQVTQFGKPVTLSCSQTLNHNVMYWYQQKSSQAPKLLFHYYDKDFNNEADTPDNFQSRRPNTSFCFLDIRSPGLGDTAMYLCATSRDVRGAGNTIYFGEGSWLTVV.

CDR3 sequence (DNA): TGTGCCAGCAGCCCGGGACGGGGGGGATACAATTCACCCCTCCACTTT. It specifies CASSPGRGGYNSPLHF. The chain joins TRBV9 to TRBJ1-6, with a possible D match to TRBD1 (5 bases). V gave up 4 bases and J gave up 7 bases, with 18 bases separating them. The V gene's germline CDR1 is SGDLS and CDR2 YYNGEE. This CDR3 has 16 amino acids.

This clonotype was seen only a few times. The V and J genes are TRBV19 and TRBJ1-5; tentatively, D is TRBD1 (5 bases). Trimming left V 7 bases short and J 0 bases short, with 19 bases between. Germline CDR1 reads LNHDA; CDR2 reads SQIVND (reference sequence). This CDR3 comprises 17 residues. The DNA for the CDR3 is TGTGCCAGTATGTTGTTGGGGGGAGGTTATAGCAATCAGCCCCAGCATTTT. As protein: CASMLLGGGYSNQPQHF.

Only a few counts were recorded for this clonotype. This chain connects TRBV20-1 to TRBJ1-4; tentatively, D is TRBD1 (6 bases). Germline V lookup: CDR1 DFQATT, CDR2 SNEGSKA (reference sequence). Deletions cut 0 bases from V and 10 bases from J, with 18 bases between. This CDR3 spans 15 amino acids. This CDR3 is CSARDNRAGMGKLFF. The CDR3 nucleotides are TGCAGTGCTAGAGACAACAGGGCGGGAATGGGAAAACTGTTTTTT.

The chain has TRBV7-3 and TRBJ2-7; D is possibly TRBD2 (5 bases). The CDR3 runs to 14 residues. V was shortened by 5 bases and J by 4 bases, with 15 bases between the two germline ends. Germline V gives CDR1 SGHTA, CDR2 FQGTGA. In DNA form, the CDR3 reads TGTGCCAGCAGCCCCATGCGGAGCGGTTACGAGCAGTACTTC. Its protein product is CASSPMRSGYEQYF. Based on the CDR3 plus reference TRBV7-3 and TRBJ2-7, the full variable domain is GAGVSQTPSNKVTEKGKYVELRCDPISGHTALYWYRQSLGQGPEFLIYFQGTGAADDSGLPNDRFFAVRPEGSVSTLKIQRTERGDSAVYLCASSPMRSGYEQYFGPGTRLTVT.

This clonotype was detected only a few times. This chain uses TRBV12-3 or TRBV12-4 with TRBJ2-5, with 8 bases that match TRBD2. The CDR3 has 14 residues. V shed 5 bases and J 6 bases; nucleotides not matched to a gene: 8. CDR3 coding DNA: TGTGCCAGCAGTCTCGGACTAGCCCATCAGACCCAGTACTTC. Amino acids: CASSLGLAHQTQYF.

This clonotype was seen a few times. The chain is built from TRBV7-9 and TRBJ1-1; D gene unclear. CDR3 size: 11 residues. CDR1 is SEHNR and CDR2 is FQNEAQ in the germline V gene (reference sequence). V was cut by 5 bases and J by 10 bases, with 11 bases left in between. Here the CDR3 reads CASSPGLIAFF. In DNA, the CDR3 is TGTGCCAGCAGCCCCGGCCTTATAGCTTTCTTT.

This chain uses TRBV20-1 with TRBJ2-5, with 10 bases fitting TRBD2. The CDR3 is made up of 16 amino acids. Looked up from germline, CDR1 is DFQATT and CDR2 is SNEGSKA (reference sequence). Trimming took 0 bases from V and 5 from J; bases not matched to a gene: 9. The CDR3: CSARDLTSGSRETQYF. The CDR3 coding sequence is TGCAGTGCTAGAGATTTGACTAGCGGGTCCCGGGAGACCCAGTACTTC.

This clonotype was counted at least ten times. The chain uses TRBV7-2 and TRBJ1-5, with D perhaps TRBD1 (5 bases). This CDR3 spans 15 amino acids. Trimming shortened V by 1 base and J by 2 bases, and 9 bases separated the two germline ends. Germline V gene sequence: CDR1 SGHTA, CDR2 FQGNSA. CDR3 residues: CASSLDGARNQPQHF. In DNA, the CDR3 is TGTGCCAGCAGCTTAGACGGGGCCCGCAATCAGCCCCAGCATTTT.

J is TRBJ1-1 and V is TRBV19; no definite D call. The length of the CDR3 is 13 residues. Trimming removed 4 bases from V and 0 bases from J, with 6 bases in between. Germline V gives CDR1 LNHDA, CDR2 SQIVND (reference sequence). Written as DNA, the CDR3 is TGTGCCAGTAGTAGGGCGGTGAACACTGAAGCTTTCTTT. It is translated as CASSRAVNTEAFF.

V usage is TRBV12-3 or TRBV12-4 and J usage is TRBJ2-7; TRBD1 aligns across 10 bases. Unmatched junction bases numbered 7, after V lost 5 bases and J lost 3 bases. The length of the CDR3 is 15 residues. The CDR3 loop reads CASSARDRGFYEQYF. As DNA, the CDR3 is TGTGCCAGCAGTGCCCGGGACAGGGGATTCTACGAGCAGTACTTC.

This clonotype has just a few counts. The rearrangement links TRBV7-6 to TRBJ2-7, with D uncertain. V lost 5 bases and J 6 bases, leaving 20 bases between the germline ends. The CDR3 covers 15 residues. The germline V gene has CDR1 SGHVS and CDR2 FNYEAQ. Here the CDR3 DNA reads TGTGCCAGCAGCCCAAGTGGTCGGAATTTGGGCGAGCAGTACTTC. Translating it yields CASSPSGRNLGEQYF.